The 5 T cell receptor beta chains below all came from one sample that was sequenced in a study of blood T cell repertoires in COVID-19. Sequenced by immunoSEQ multiplex PCR; TCRdb stores in-frame clones only, minus some. The sample consists of some 350,000 clones, around 87% of them appearing once. The sample was PBMCs or T cells enriched from blood (not recorded which). These TCRs come from a man younger than 35 who had recovered from COVID-19.

The gene calls are TRBV2 and TRBJ1-2; TRBD1 is a possible D gene (5 bases). The ends were cut back, 3 bases at V and 1 base at J, with 12 bases in the middle. Per the germline V gene, CDR1 is SNHLY and CDR2 is FYNNEI. This CDR3 has 15 amino acids. CDR3 region: CASSDRGRGNYGYTF. The CDR3 coding sequence is TGTGCCAGCAGTGATCGGGGGAGAGGTAACTATGGCTACACCTTC.

The rearrangement joins TRBV3-1 (or the pseudogene TRBV3-2) to TRBJ2-5, with 9 bases matching TRBD2. V lost 4 bases, J lost 5 bases, and 17 bases stayed unmatched. The CDR3 totals 18 residues. Germline CDR1 reads LGHDT; CDR2 reads YNNKEL (reference sequence). DNA of the CDR3: TGTGCCAGCAGCCGATCGAGGGATAGCGGGAGAGGTGGGGAGACCCAGTACTTC. Translating it yields CASSRSRDSGRGGETQYF.

The CDR3 sequence: CASNRARGYEQYF. The CDR3 DNA sequence: TGTGCCAGTAATAGGGCTAGGGGCTACGAGCAGTACTTC. V and J are TRBV19 and TRBJ2-7, with a possible D match to TRBD1 (5 bases). The germline V gene encodes CDR1 LNHDA and CDR2 SQIVND (reference sequence). Deletions cut 7 bases from V and 3 bases from J, with 13 bases between. CDR3 size: 13 residues.

Here the CDR3 DNA reads TGTGCCAGCAGCTTATTTCCTAGCGGGGGGGACATTCAGTACTTC. Encoded protein: CASSLFPSGGDIQYF. The chain joins TRBV7-9 to TRBJ2-4; TRBD2 aligns across 12 bases. The CDR3 consists of 15 residues. After removal of 2 bases from V and 8 bases from J, the junction contained 4 bases not matched to a gene. Germline V CDR1 and CDR2: SEHNR, FQNEAQ (reference sequence).

This chain links TRBV6-4 with TRBJ1-2, with a tentative D call TRBD1 (6 bases). The length of the CDR3 is 14 residues. Germline CDR1 reads MRHNA; CDR2 reads SNTAGT. V lost 4 bases to trimming and J lost 8 bases, with 17 bases between them. CDR3 nucleotides: TGTGCCAGCAGTGTTCGTCACAGGGTAGGCGGCTACACCTTC. It codes for CASSVRHRVGGYTF.